This TCR beta chain was found in a study of tumor-infiltrating lymphocytes in primary liver carcinoma. Total RNA (approximately 500 ng) served as template for TCR beta cDNA synthesis primed by a constant-region primer. ARM-PCR was slightly modified, and three nested multiplex PCR rounds with it gave rise to the TCR beta libraries. Both of the initial two PCR rounds ran for around 9 cycles and employed TRBV1-TRBV30 forward primers alongside a C-beta reverse primer. In TCRdb, the multiplex PCR reads were re-called with MiXCR into one record per CDR3 protein. The table has around 170,000 distinct CDR3 sequences, about 55% seen once. The study extracted blood RNA from unsorted whole blood and also extracted germline DNA. Study-level points and caveats: Pairs of tumor regions overlapped more than tumor-adjacent and tumor-blood pairs did.

CDR1 is SGHAT and CDR2 is FQDESV in the germline V gene (reference sequence). Both ends counted, the CDR3 spans 15 residues. With respect to this clonotype: Its antigen is unidentified. The conserved phenylalanine or tryptophan normally closing the CDR3 is absent here, so this likely arose from a read error. The DNA is omitted, as the CDR3 cannot be located on it reliably, and the CDR3 follows TCRdb's listing.

V usage is TRBV11-1 and J usage is TRBJ2-1; TRBD2 was called by the table and not checked on the DNA. Sequencing was carried out using peripheral blood. The sequence was collected from a man aged 35-49 years with primary liver carcinoma and hepatitis B virus infection. The CDR3 sequence: CASRSGRVTYNERFS.